Below are 8 T cell receptor beta chains sequenced from a single sample in a study of shared clonotypes between healthy human individuals. Repertoires were generated with immunoSEQ multiplex PCR, while TCRdb's copy carries only in-frame clones and drops some. The sample lists around 500,000 clones, roughly 77% occurring once. The sequenced material came from PBMCs. These receptors originate from a woman in her 40s in good health. Some clones in this sample may be carry-over from other donors' samples.

The chain is built from TRBV4-1 and TRBJ2-7, with 7 bases matching TRBD1. With V trimmed by 4 bases and J by 0 bases, 9 bases remained unmatched. Per germline, CDR1 MGHRA and CDR2 YSYEKL. The CDR3 contains 16 residues. CDR3 sequence (DNA): TGCGCCAGCAGCCGAGTCTTGACAGGGACCTCCTACGAGCAGTACTTC. This codes for CASSRVLTGTSYEQYF.

This clone was counted a few times. CDR3 sequence (DNA): TGTGCCAGCAGCTTACCCCGAGGGTTATTGCGCCGTGTGAACACCATATATTTT. It is translated as CASSLPRGLLRRVNTIYF. The chain carries TRBV11-2 and TRBJ1-3; D is unresolved. V gave up 2 bases and J gave up 7 bases, with 24 bases separating them. Germline V gives CDR1 SGHAT, CDR2 FQNNGV. The CDR3 sequence is 18 residues long.

V and J are TRBV11-2 and TRBJ2-2, with 7 bases fitting TRBD2. The CDR3 sequence is 15 residues long. With V trimmed by 3 bases and J by 3 bases, 4 bases remained unmatched. Germline V gives CDR1 SGHAT, CDR2 FQNNGV. The DNA for the CDR3 is TGTGCCAGCAGCTTTGGGGGAGGGCACACCGGGGAGCTGTTTTTT. As protein: CASSFGGGHTGELFF. The entire variable domain, with the rest obtained from reference TRBV11-2 and TRBJ2-2, is as follows: EAGVAQSPRYKIIEKRQSVAFWCNPISGHATLYWYQQILGQGPKLLIQFQNNGVVDDSQLPKDRFSAERLKGVDSTLKIQPAKLEDSAVYLCASSFGGGHTGELFFGEGSRLTVL.

DNA of the CDR3: TGTGCCAGCAGCCTAAGCGGATCTAGCGGGGACGTAATTCAGTACTTC. Translating it yields CASSLSGSSGDVIQYF. The chain has TRBV7-6 and TRBJ2-4; 9 bases line up with TRBD2. Germline-derived CDR1 and CDR2 are SGHVS and FNYEAQ. The CDR3 totals 16 residues. The J segment lost 10 bases and the V segment lost 5 bases, leaving 15 bases of the junction unmatched.

The chain uses TRBV2 and TRBJ1-2; D is unresolved. This CDR3 contains 12 residues. The germline V and J ends were trimmed by 4 bases and 5 bases, with 8 bases remaining between them. Germline V gene sequence: CDR1 SNHLY, CDR2 FYNNEI. CDR3 bases: TGTGCCAGCAGTGTGATGATTTATGGCTACACCTTC. Translated: CASSVMIYGYTF.

The chain employs TRBV1 and TRBJ1-5; the table names TRBD1, a call not compared with the DNA. TRBV1 is a documented pseudogene. The CDR3 consists of 15 residues. The CDR3 bases are TGCACCAGCAGCCAACGGGACAGGGACGATCAGCCCCAGCATTTT. It is translated as CTSSQRDRDDQPQHF.

This clone was picked up a small number of times. The same CDR3 is also encoded by other DNA sequences in this sample. As DNA, the CDR3 is TGTGCCAGCAGCCGGGGACTAGGGGAGACCCAGTACTTC. This translates into CASSRGLGETQYF. The gene calls are TRBV5-6 and TRBJ2-5, with 8 bases aligning to TRBD2. The CDR3 totals 13 residues. Germline V lookup: CDR1 SGHDT, CDR2 YYEEEE. Germline trimming cut 4 bases from V and 5 bases from J; bases unmatched to any gene: 4.

V and J are TRBV5-1 and TRBJ2-7; TRBD2 agrees at 9 bases. V lost 4 bases and J lost 2; bases outside the gene matches: 7. CDR1 is SGHRS, CDR2 YFSETQ, per germline. This CDR3 is 15 amino acids long. The CDR3 coding sequence is TGCGCCAGCAGCATTAATAGCGGGAGCGCCTACGAGCAGTACTTC. Translation: CASSINSGSAYEQYF.